This paragraph covers one TCR beta chain sequence. Its antigen remains unidentified. The treatment denotes: roughly 10-day PBMC culture with coronavirus spike peptide pools or control peptides (ViraFEST assay). Culture of two million PBMCs per well took place with 10 IU/ml IL-2 and 8.5 to 10 ug/ml peptide pools. The sample comes from a study of vaccination and CD4 T cells after COVID-19. Across the study: Stimuli were overlapping spike peptide pools of SARS-CoV-2 and three common cold coronaviruses (HCoV-NL63, HCoV-OC43, HCoV-229E).

V shed 5 bases and J shed 4 bases, with 18 bases lying between them. This CDR3 contains 16 residues. Germline lookup yields CDR1 LNHNV and CDR2 YYDKDF (reference sequence). An Oncomine TCR Beta short-read assay was used to sequence the DNA from cultured CD4+ T cells. TCRdb reanalysed the PCR reads using MiXCR and keeps one entry per CDR3 protein. This table holds 16,000 or so distinct CDR3 sequences, approximately 72% found once. The sequences come from CD4+ T cells from blood, cultured in vitro, collected after SARS-CoV-2 vaccination. The rearrangement links TRBV15 to TRBJ1-5; a weak D match, TRBD1 (5 bases). The source of this sequence is a human donor who received a COVID-19 vaccine. This CDR3 reads CATSPLTQGGNQPQHF. CDR3 sequence (DNA): TGTGCCACCAGCCCATTAACCCAGGGTGGTAATCAGCCCCAGCATTTT.